These T cell receptor beta chains were read from a single sample in a study of post-analysis software for immune sequencing data. One entry per CDR3 protein results from TCRdb running MiXCR on the PCR reads. This sample carries approximately 730,000 distinct CDR3 sequences, approximately 44% of them seen once, and the ten largest clones take approximately 4.4%. Sequencing used blood. Receptors originate from a girl between 10 and 17 years old with multiple sclerosis. The CDR3 runs from the conserved cysteine through the conserved F or W. The D gene is left open where the match is weak. Clone size is not always given. Where it is, it says once, few, many or a class for expanded clones.

D gene	V gene	clone size	J gene	CDR3 DNA	CDR3 protein
TRBD1	TRBV20-1	.	TRBJ2-1	TGCAGTGCTACCTGGACAGGGGACCCTAATGAGCAGTTCTTC	CSATWTGDPNEQFF
.	TRBV20-1	.	TRBJ2-2	TGCAGTGCTAGAGGCGCAGCGCAGAACACCGGGGAGCTGTTTTTT	CSARGAAQNTGELFF
TRBD2	TRBV12-3/TRBV12-4	once	TRBJ2-1	TGTGCCAGCATCAAGGGGCTAGCGGGACATGAGCAGTTCTTC	CASIKGLAGHEQFF
.	TRBV6-6	.	TRBJ1-2	TGTGCCGCAGGAGCAGCCTCTTGGGGCTACACCTTC	CAAGAASWGYTF
TRBD1	TRBV5-1	.	TRBJ2-3	TGCGCCAGCAGCTTAAGGGCCAGACAGGGGCCAGAGGATACGCAGTATTTT	CASSLRARQGPEDTQYF
.	TRBV19	.	TRBJ2-3	TGTGCCAGTACTCCTGGACTAAAAGGGGATACGCAGTATTTT	CASTPGLKGDTQYF
.	TRBV12-3/TRBV12-4	few	TRBJ2-5	TGTGCCAGCAGTTTTAGCACCGACCTGAGCGGACAAGAGACCCAGTACTTC	CASSFSTDLSGQETQYF
TRBD2	TRBV2	once	TRBJ2-1	TGTGCCACCGGGACTAGCGGGAGTAGGACCTACAATGAGCAGTTCTTC	CATGTSGSRTYNEQFF
TRBD2	TRBV27	.	TRBJ2-3	TGTGCCAGCAGTTTAAAGGGCAGGGAGGGTGATACGCAGTATTTT	CASSLKGREGDTQYF
TRBD1	TRBV30	once	TRBJ2-7	TGTGCCTGGAGTACCGGGACAGGGAATTACGAGCAGTACTTC	CAWSTGTGNYEQYF
TRBD2	TRBV20-1	.	TRBJ2-3	TGCAGTGCTAGAGTCTCTAGCGGGAGAACATATACGCAGTATTTT	CSARVSSGRTYTQYF
TRBD2	TRBV29-1	few	TRBJ2-1	TGCAGCGTTGAAGCTGGGACTATACAGTTCTTC	CSVEAGTIQFF
.	TRBV11-2	.	TRBJ2-5	TGTGCCAGCAGCACCGGAAACCAAGAGACCCAGTACTTC	CASSTGNQETQYF
.	TRBV7-2	.	TRBJ1-2	TGTGCCAGCAGCTTAAGGGGCCCCGGGTATGGCTACACCTTC	CASSLRGPGYGYTF
TRBD1	TRBV12-3/TRBV12-4	few	TRBJ2-7	TGTGCCAGCAGGAGACAGGGGCTCTCCTACGAGCAGTACTTC	CASRRQGLSYEQYF
.	TRBV5-1	.	TRBJ1-4	TGCGCCAGCAGCTTGAGGTTTCGACAGACCAATGAAAAACGGTTTTTT	CASSLRFRQTNEKRFF
TRBD1	TRBV9	few	TRBJ1-4	TGTGCCAGCAGCAAGGGGACAGTCTCGGAAAAACTGTTTTTT	CASSKGTVSEKLFF
.	TRBV5-1	.	TRBJ1-5	TGCGCCAGCAGCTTGGGATCGGGTATCGATCAGCCCCAGCATTTT	CASSLGSGIDQPQHF
.	TRBV29-1	.	TRBJ1-1	TGCAGCGTCCTCAGGACAGAGGGCACTGAAGCTTTCTTT	CSVLRTEGTEAFF
.	TRBV29-1	.	TRBJ2-5	TGCAGCGTTGAAGACAGACCCAAGACCCAGTACTTC	CSVEDRPKTQYF
.	TRBV5-1	few	TRBJ2-5	TGCGCCAGCAGCTTAAGGGCCGGGCCGCCCCAAGAGACCCAGTACTTC	CASSLRAGPPQETQYF
.	TRBV20-1	.	TRBJ1-2	TGCAGTGCTAGAGATTCGTCGGACTATGGCTACACCTTC	CSARDSSDYGYTF
TRBD2	TRBV29-1	.	TRBJ2-3	TGCAGCGTTACAAAGCGGGAGGGGGGCACAGATACGCAGTATTTT	CSVTKREGGTDTQYF
.	TRBV20-1	.	TRBJ2-3	TGCAGTGCTAGGCCGGTGACTAGCACAGATACGCAGTATTTT	CSARPVTSTDTQYF
TRBD2	TRBV6-5	.	TRBJ2-7	TGTGCCACCCCTAGCGGCGAGCAGTACTTC	CATPSGEQYF